This T cell receptor (beta chain) was sequenced during a study of blood T cell repertoires in COVID-19. The germline CDR1 and CDR2 sequences are MGHRA and YSYEKL. The CDR3 runs 16 residues. V gave up 1 base and J gave up 1 base, with 13 bases separating them. Enrolled through a virtual design, the participants were between roughly 18 and 90 years of age and came from around 25 US areas. Authors' data handling: Amplification of reference gene primers provided the estimated nucleated cell counts. The data were produced by immunoSEQ multiplex PCR, yet TCRdb's version contains in-frame clones alone and is incomplete. V and J calls and clone size are those listed in that table; D and trimming were worked out from the DNA. Of hundreds of thousands of clones listed, 70% to 90% are singletons.

The J gene is TRBJ2-5, the V gene TRBV4-1; perhaps TRBD2 as D (5 bases). The sequenced material came from PBMCs or T cells enriched from blood (not recorded which). The sequence came from a woman between 18 and 29 years old who had been exposed to COVID-19. Here the CDR3 reads CASSQAFPSLQETQYF. The CDR3 nucleotides read TGCGCCAGCAGCCAAGCGTTCCCTAGCCTCCAAGAGACCCAGTACTTC.